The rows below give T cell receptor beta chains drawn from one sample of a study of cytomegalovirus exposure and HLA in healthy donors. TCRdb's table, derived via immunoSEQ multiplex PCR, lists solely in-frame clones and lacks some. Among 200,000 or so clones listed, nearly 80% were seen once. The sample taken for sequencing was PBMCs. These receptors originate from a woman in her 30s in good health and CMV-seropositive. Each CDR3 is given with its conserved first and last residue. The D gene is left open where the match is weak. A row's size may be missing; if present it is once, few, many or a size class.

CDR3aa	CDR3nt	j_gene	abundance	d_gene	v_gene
CASSLAGTPNYGYTF	TGCGCCAGCAGCTTGGCAGGGACACCAAACTATGGCTACACCTTC	TRBJ1-2	-	-	TRBV5-1
CASSPTEGPKDF	TGTGCCAGCTCACCAACGGAGGGGCCGAAAGATTTT	TRBJ1-3	-	-	TRBV18
CASSSPGLAGGYEQYF	TGTGCCAGCAGTTCTCCGGGACTAGCGGGGGGTTACGAGCAGTACTTC	TRBJ2-7	-	TRBD2	TRBV27
CASSFGKDYNSPLHF	TGTGCCAGCAGCTTCGGGAAAGACTATAATTCACCCCTCCACTTT	TRBJ1-6	few	-	TRBV7-9
CSVELPTHEQYF	TGCAGCGTTGAGCTCCCTACCCACGAGCAGTACTTC	TRBJ2-7	-	-	TRBV29-1
CASSLKRAYLSYEQYF	TGTGCCAGCAGTTTAAAGCGGGCGTACCTTTCCTACGAGCAGTACTTC	TRBJ2-7	-	-	TRBV6-5
CASIPGQGFYEQYF	TGTGCCAGCATACCGGGACAGGGGTTCTACGAGCAGTACTTC	TRBJ2-7	once	TRBD1	TRBV28
CASSAFGYEQYF	TGTGCCAGCAGTGCCTTCGGGTACGAGCAGTACTTC	TRBJ2-7	-	-	TRBV2
CASSSGGDEQFF	TGTGCCAGCAGCTCAGGGGGTGATGAGCAGTTCTTC	TRBJ2-1	-	TRBD1	TRBV11-3
CASRTSGSGNTIYF	TGTGCCAGCAGGACTTCAGGGTCTGGAAACACCATATATTTT	TRBJ1-3	-	-	TRBV27
CASSEGAGVRHEQFF	TGTGCCAGCAGTGAAGGAGCGGGAGTACGCCATGAGCAGTTCTTC	TRBJ2-1	once	TRBD2	TRBV6-1
CASILTGEGQPQHF	TGTGCCAGCATCCTCACAGGGGAAGGTCAGCCCCAGCATTTT	TRBJ1-5	once	TRBD1	TRBV6-6
CASRSSQGMNTEAFF	TGTGCCAGTAGGAGTTCTCAGGGGATGAACACTGAAGCTTTCTTT	TRBJ1-1	-	-	TRBV19
CASSPPPGRDIQYF	TGTGCCAGCAGCCCGCCCCCGGGGAGGGACATTCAGTACTTC	TRBJ2-4	-	TRBD2	TRBV7-2
CASSRGGTGGDEQFF	TGTGCCAGCAGTAGGGGGGGGACAGGGGGGGATGAGCAGTTCTTC	TRBJ2-1	-	TRBD1	TRBV6-5
CASSWDRGYEQYF	TGTGCCAGCAGCTGGGACAGGGGCTACGAGCAGTACTTC	TRBJ2-7	few	TRBD1	TRBV7-2
CASSLGAGVWSYTF	TGTGCCAGCAGCCTCGGGGCAGGGGTCTGGAGCTACACCTTC	TRBJ1-2	-	-	TRBV5-6
CASSLQGRGRETQYF	TGTGCCAGCAGTCTTCAGGGGAGAGGGCGCGAGACCCAGTACTTC	TRBJ2-5	-	-	TRBV6-5
CASSLGQASSYNSPLHF	TGTGCCAGCAGCTTAGGACAGGCAAGCTCCTATAATTCACCCCTCCACTTT	TRBJ1-6	-	-	TRBV7-2
CASSVSGFYGYTF	TGTGCCAGCAGCGTATCAGGGTTCTATGGCTACACCTTC	TRBJ1-2	-	-	TRBV6-5
CASSPSNSPLHF	TGTGCCAGCAGTCCTTCTAATTCACCCCTCCACTTT	TRBJ1-6	-	-	TRBV7-8
CASSELRLGRTDTQYF	TGTGCCAGCAGTGAGCTTCGACTAGGGCGCACAGATACGCAGTATTTT	TRBJ2-3	once	-	TRBV6-1
CASSPRGGLDTQYF	TGCGCCAGCAGCCCTCGGGGTGGACTAGATACGCAGTATTTT	TRBJ2-3	-	-	TRBV4-3
CASSPTGQLNEKLFF	TGTGCCAGCAGCCCTACGGGACAGTTAAATGAAAAACTGTTTTTT	TRBJ1-4	-	TRBD1	TRBV7-9
CASSSLLGNTEAFF	TGTGCCAGCAGTTCGTTACTTGGGAACACTGAAGCTTTCTTT	TRBJ1-1	-	-	TRBV6-5
CASSPGRMRAFF	TGTGCCAGCAGCCCTGGGAGGATGAGGGCTTTCTTT	TRBJ1-1	-	-	TRBV7-9
CASSHRTSGSGWEQFF	TGTGCCAGCAGCCATCGGACTAGCGGGAGTGGATGGGAGCAGTTCTTC	TRBJ2-1	-	TRBD2	TRBV13
CASSDGTGSGPQHF	TGTGCCAGTAGCGATGGGACAGGGTCAGGGCCCCAGCATTTT	TRBJ1-5	-	TRBD1	TRBV19
CASSELGGSGANVLTF	TGTGCCAGCAGTGAATTGGGGGGATCTGGGGCCAACGTCCTGACTTTC	TRBJ2-6	-	-	TRBV25-1
CASSLRENTEAFF	TGTGCTAGCAGCTTACGAGAGAACACTGAAGCTTTCTTT	TRBJ1-1	-	-	TRBV7-7
CASSLASGNSYNEQFF	TGTGCCAGCAGCTTGGCTAGCGGGAATTCCTACAATGAGCAGTTCTTC	TRBJ2-1	-	TRBD2	TRBV5-4
CASSLSSAYGYTF	TGTGCCAGCAGTTTAAGTAGCGCCTATGGCTACACCTTC	TRBJ1-2	-	-	TRBV27
CASRTLRPADTQYF	TGTGCCAGTAGGACATTAAGGCCCGCAGATACGCAGTATTTT	TRBJ2-3	-	-	TRBV19
CASSFGTTYEQYF	TGTGCCAGCAGCTTTGGGACAACCTACGAGCAGTACTTC	TRBJ2-7	-	-	TRBV7-9
CASSQPGNTEAFF	TGCGCCAGCAGCCAACCCGGGAACACTGAAGCTTTCTTT	TRBJ1-1	once	-	TRBV4-1
CASIPSTGELFF	TGTGCCAGCATCCCGTCCACCGGGGAGCTGTTTTTT	TRBJ2-2	-	-	TRBV7-9
CASSSGGSQYF	TGTGCCAGCAGTTCCGGAGGGTCGCAGTATTTT	TRBJ2-3	-	-	TRBV28
CASSLGSLTDEQFF	TGCGCCAGCAGCTTGGGTTCGCTTACGGATGAGCAGTTCTTC	TRBJ2-1	-	-	TRBV5-1
CASSLGGSENIQYF	TGTGCCAGCAGCTTAGGGGGCTCGGAAAACATTCAGTACTTC	TRBJ2-4	-	-	TRBV11-3
CASSLRVTGTKETQYF	TGTGCCAGCAGCTTAAGGGTGACAGGGACCAAAGAGACCCAGTACTTC	TRBJ2-5	-	TRBD1	TRBV13
CASRGSEDWYTGELFF	TGTGCCAGCAGGGGGTCCGAGGACTGGTACACCGGGGAGCTGTTTTTT	TRBJ2-2	-	-	TRBV9
CASSVTFQNTEAFF	TGTGCCAGCAGCGTAACATTTCAGAACACTGAAGCTTTCTTT	TRBJ1-1	-	-	TRBV9
CASSQDRRGRTDTQYF	TGCGCCAGCAGCCAAGATCGGCGGGGGCGAACAGATACGCAGTATTTT	TRBJ2-3	-	-	TRBV4-3
CASSFRVGGNEKLFF	TGTGCCAGCAGCTTCCGGGTTGGGGGGAATGAAAAACTGTTTTTT	TRBJ1-4	-	-	TRBV7-6
CASSPGYTEAFF	TGTGCCAGTAGTCCCGGGTACACTGAAGCTTTCTTT	TRBJ1-1	few	-	TRBV19
CASSLTGNGYTF	TGTGCCAGCAGTTTAACAGGGAATGGCTACACCTTC	TRBJ1-2	few	-	TRBV6-6
CASSYPRQGRTEAFF	TGTGCCAGCAGTTACCCGAGACAGGGAAGGACTGAAGCTTTCTTT	TRBJ1-1	-	TRBD1	TRBV6-5
CASSSLVVSPKLYF	TGTGCCAGCAGCTCCTTAGTAGTGAGCCCTAAATTGTATTTT	TRBJ2-3	-	-	TRBV7-9
CASSQPLAGGPGETQYF	TGCGCCAGCAGCCAACCTCTAGCGGGAGGGCCCGGGGAGACCCAGTACTTC	TRBJ2-5	once	TRBD2	TRBV4-1
CASSDSTSGRGEQYF	TGTGCCAGCAGCGATTCGACTAGCGGGAGGGGCGAGCAGTACTTC	TRBJ2-7	-	TRBD2	TRBV7-2
CASSRDRPFGWDSYNEQFF	TGTGCCAGCAGCCGGGACAGGCCGTTTGGCTGGGATTCCTACAATGAGCAGTTCTTC	TRBJ2-1	few	TRBD1	TRBV2
CASSPPRSGYNEQFF	TGTGCCAGCTCACCACCCCGTTCGGGGTACAATGAGCAGTTCTTC	TRBJ2-1	-	-	TRBV18
CASRPAGTSQAGELFF	TGTGCCAGCAGACCGGCCGGGACTAGCCAGGCCGGGGAGCTGTTTTTT	TRBJ2-2	-	TRBD2	TRBV6-6
CASSFTGTNYGYTF	TGTGCCAGCAGCTTTACAGGGACCAACTATGGCTACACCTTC	TRBJ1-2	-	-	TRBV7-9